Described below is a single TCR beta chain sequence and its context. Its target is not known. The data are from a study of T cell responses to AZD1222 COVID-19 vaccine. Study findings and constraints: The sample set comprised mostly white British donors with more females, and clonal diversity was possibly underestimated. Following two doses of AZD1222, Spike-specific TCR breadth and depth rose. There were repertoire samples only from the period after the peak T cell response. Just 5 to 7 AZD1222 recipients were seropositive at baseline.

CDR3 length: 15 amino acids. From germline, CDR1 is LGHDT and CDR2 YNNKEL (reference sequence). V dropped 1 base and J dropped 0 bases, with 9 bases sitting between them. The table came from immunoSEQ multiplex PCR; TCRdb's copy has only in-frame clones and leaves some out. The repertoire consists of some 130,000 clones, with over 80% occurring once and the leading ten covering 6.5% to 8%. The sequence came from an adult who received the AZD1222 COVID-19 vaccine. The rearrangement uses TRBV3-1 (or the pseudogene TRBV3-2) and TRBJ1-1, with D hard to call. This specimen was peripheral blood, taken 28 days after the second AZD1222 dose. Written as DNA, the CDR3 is TGTGCCAGCAGCCAAGCAATAGGCCTGAACACTGAAGCTTTCTTT. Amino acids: CASSQAIGLNTEAFF.